This T cell receptor beta chain came from a study of spatial heterogeneity in lung cancer. Overall study: Beta-chain sequences were consistently detected more often than alpha-chain sequences. The study, taken as a whole, reports: Ubiquitous expanded tumor TCRs surfaced in blood more at resection than they did at follow-up.

In its sample, this clonotype was seen many times. Its antigen is not identified. V shed 0 bases and J shed 3 bases, with 14 bases lying between them. Per germline, CDR1 SGHAT and CDR2 FQNNGV. CDR3 size: 16 residues. Unique molecular identifiers tagged every individual TCR cDNA molecule. MiXCR, run by TCRdb on the 5' RACE reads, gives a single entry per CDR3 protein. Of roughly 50,000 distinct CDR3 sequences in the sample, around 7.6% were seen once. Time point here: sample taken at primary tumor resection. In each case, whole RNA from tumor, nontumor lung or frozen PBMC was sequenced unsorted. The donors comprised roughly 71 untreated early-stage non-small cell lung cancer patients.

The V and J genes are TRBV11-2 and TRBJ2-5, with D perhaps TRBD1 (5 bases). The input for sequencing was PBMCs, taken at surgery. The TCR originated in a female donor with early-stage non-small cell lung cancer. CDR3 sequence: CASSLEMTVAKETQYF. CDR3 DNA: TGTGCCAGCAGCTTAGAAATGACAGTAGCCAAAGAGACCCAGTACTTC.